Following are 23 T cell receptor beta chains from one sample sequenced in a study of identifying expanded T cells in peripheral blood. Clones were sequenced by immunoSEQ multiplex PCR, and TCRdb holds only the in-frame ones, with some missing. The sample has 90,000 or so clones, around 88% seen once; the top ten hold 5.6%. The sample consisted of blood. The receptors were gathered from a person aged 18 to 75 in good health.

The chain recombines TRBV19 with TRBJ1-5; TRBD1 might be the D (5 bases). The ends were cut back, 5 bases at V and 0 bases at J, with 14 bases in the middle. The germline V gene has CDR1 LNHDA and CDR2 SQIVND (reference sequence). This CDR3 is built from 16 residues. CDR3 amino acids: CASSDTGRVSNQPQHF. The CDR3 nucleotides read TGTGCCAGTAGTGATACAGGTAGGGTTAGCAATCAGCCCCAGCATTTT.

This clone was picked up one time. The V call is TRBV7-3, the J call TRBJ2-1; no reliable D call. The germline V gene encodes CDR1 SGHTA and CDR2 FQGTGA. V lost 3 bases and J lost 0, with 9 bases in between. This CDR3 is 15 amino acids long. The CDR3 loop is CASSFQRSSYNEQFF. The CDR3 region has the DNA TGTGCCAGCAGCTTCCAGCGAAGCTCCTACAATGAGCAGTTCTTC.

The chain employs TRBV4-3 and TRBJ2-3, with 10 nucleotides matching TRBD2. CDR3 size: 15 residues. The germline V gene encodes CDR1 LGHNA and CDR2 YSLEER. V gave up 4 bases and J gave up 4 bases; unmatched junction bases: 5. CDR3 residues: CASSLGLAKADTQYF. The DNA of the CDR3 is TGCGCCAGCAGCCTGGGACTAGCGAAAGCAGATACGCAGTATTTT.

J is TRBJ1-6 and V is TRBV7-9; D gene uncertain. Trimming stripped 7 bases from V and 7 bases from J, with 11 bases between. Looked up from germline, CDR1 is SEHNR and CDR2 is FQNEAQ (reference sequence). The CDR3 is 13 residues long. CDR3 DNA sequence: TGTGCCAGCAAGCCAGGAAACAATTCACCCCTCCACTTT. Amino acid sequence: CASKPGNNSPLHF.

The rearrangement links TRBV7-2 to TRBJ1-1, with D possibly being TRBD1 (6 bases). V was clipped by 1 base and J by 1 base, with 10 bases between them. Germline-derived CDR1 and CDR2 are SGHTA and FQGNSA. The CDR3 spans 15 residues. The CDR3, as DNA: TGTGCCAGCAGCTTAGAAGGGGGAAGGAACACTGAAGCTTTCTTT. Translated, it gives CASSLEGGRNTEAFF.

The chain joins TRBV7-3 to TRBJ1-1; the match to TRBD1 covers 9 bases. Trimming took 5 bases from V and 6 from J; bases not matched to a gene: 4. This CDR3 is 13 amino acids long. Germline V gene lookup returns CDR1 SGHTA and CDR2 FQGTGA. CDR3 region: CASSRQGVAEAFF. The CDR3 bases are TGTGCCAGCAGCCGACAGGGGGTGGCTGAAGCTTTCTTT.

The V call is TRBV4-3, the J call TRBJ1-2; possibly TRBD1 for D (5 bases). Trimming took 4 bases from V and 0 from J, leaving 12 bases between them. The CDR3 covers 15 residues. Germline V gene sequence: CDR1 LGHNA, CDR2 YSLEER. CDR3 sequence: CASSLQTAANYGYTF. For the CDR3, the DNA is TGCGCCAGCAGCCTCCAGACAGCAGCTAACTATGGCTACACCTTC.

Points on this clone: The junction shows a germline mismatch at one end, possibly a read error. Other DNA sequences in the sample encode the same CDR3. The V and J genes are TRBV6-5 and TRBJ1-2; the D is unclear. Germline CDR1 and CDR2: MNHEY and SVGAGI. The CDR3 is 13 amino acids. For the CDR3, the DNA is TGCGCCAGCAGTTCGCGGCCGGACTATGGCTACACCTTC. Translated, it gives CASSSRPDYGYTF.

This sequence joins TRBV5-6 and TRBJ1-4; tentatively, D is TRBD1 (6 bases). In germline, CDR1 is SGHDT, CDR2 YYEEEE. The CDR3 has 18 amino acids. Trimming took 3 bases from V and 2 from J, leaving 20 bases between them. CDR3 in DNA: TGTGCCAGCAGCTCCACCCGGGGGCGTCTACCGACTAATGAAAAACTGTTTTTT. This translates into CASSSTRGRLPTNEKLFF.

The chain couples TRBV19 to TRBJ1-6; no reliable D call. The CDR3 contains 14 residues. V lost 6 bases to trimming and J lost 10 bases, with 16 bases between them. Germline V gene sequence: CDR1 LNHDA, CDR2 SQIVND (reference sequence). CDR3 residues: CASSQRNSGSPLHF. CDR3 nucleotides: TGTGCCAGTAGCCAAAGGAACTCGGGGTCACCCCTCCACTTT.

The J gene is TRBJ1-1, the V gene TRBV18; D gene unclear. In germline, CDR1 is KGHSH, CDR2 LQKENI. This CDR3 contains 16 residues. With 3 bases removed from V and 0 bases from J, the gap between germline ends came to 14 bases. Here the CDR3 DNA reads TGTGCCAGCTCACCCACGGACCTCGGGGTGAACACTGAAGCTTTCTTT. As protein: CASSPTDLGVNTEAFF.

The genes are TRBV4-1 and TRBJ2-1, with 8 bases lining up with TRBD1. The CDR3 spans 14 residues. The J segment lost 8 bases and the V segment lost 2 bases, leaving 5 bases of the junction unmatched. Looked up from germline, CDR1 is MGHRA and CDR2 is YSYEKL. The CDR3 sequence: CASSQPLTGDEQFF. As DNA, the CDR3 is TGCGCCAGCAGCCAACCCTTGACAGGGGATGAGCAGTTCTTC.

The rearrangement joins TRBV11-2 to TRBJ1-2; D is unclear. Germline lookup yields CDR1 SGHAT and CDR2 FQNNGV. Trimming took 3 bases from V and 5 from J, leaving 16 bases between them. The length of the CDR3 is 15 residues. CDR3 bases: TGTGCCAGCAGCTTTTCAGTGCAGACACCTTATGGCTACACCTTC. Protein product: CASSFSVQTPYGYTF.

The J gene is TRBJ2-2, the V gene TRBV6-5; 9 nucleotides line up with TRBD1. There are 15 residues in the CDR3. Losses at the gene ends were 6 bases for V and 6 bases for J; bases not matched to a gene: 8. CDR1 is MNHEY and CDR2 is SVGAGI in the germline V gene. For the CDR3, the DNA is TGTGCCAGCAGCCGCGGACAGGGGAGGTCCGGGGAGCTGTTTTTT. Translation gives CASSRGQGRSGELFF.

The V gene is TRBV29-1, the J gene TRBJ2-4; D remains unclear. This CDR3 region has 14 residues. In germline, CDR1 is SQVTM, CDR2 ANQGSEA. The ends were cut back, 4 bases at V and 1 base at J, with 11 bases in the middle. In nucleotides, the CDR3 is TGCAGCGTTGGAGGAACCACGGCCAAAAACATTCAGTACTTC. Its translation: CSVGGTTAKNIQYF.

The rearrangement links TRBV30 to TRBJ1-2; 9 bases align to TRBD1. Trimming cost V 3 bases and J 2 bases; bases outside gene matches: 4. CDR3 length: 14 residues. CDR1 GTSNPN and CDR2 SVGIG come from the germline V gene (reference sequence). The chain's CDR3 is CAWRVTGGNYGYTF. The DNA of the CDR3 is TGTGCCTGGAGGGTGACAGGGGGAAACTATGGCTACACCTTC.

The gene calls are TRBV9 and TRBJ1-6; 7 bases fit TRBD1. From germline, CDR1 is SGDLS and CDR2 YYNGEE. V gave up 2 bases and J gave up 5 bases; unmatched junction bases: 10. The length of the CDR3 is 17 residues. CDR3: CASSVPTDGTDNSPLHF. The CDR3 nucleotides are TGTGCCAGCAGCGTTCCGACCGATGGGACAGATAATTCACCCCTCCACTTT.

The CDR3 DNA reads as TGTGCCAGCAGTCGGACAGGGGATTTCTACGAGCAGTACTTC. Translation gives CASSRTGDFYEQYF. J is TRBJ2-7 and V is TRBV7-2; 9 nucleotides match TRBD1. Looked up from germline, CDR1 is SGHTA and CDR2 is FQGNSA. The J segment lost 3 bases and the V segment lost 6 bases, leaving 6 bases of the junction unmatched. This CDR3 is 14 amino acids long.

The table lists this clone with a count of one. V gene TRBV14 combines with J gene TRBJ2-1, with D possibly being TRBD1 (5 bases). The CDR3 extends over 15 amino acids. CDR1 is SGHDN and CDR2 is FVKESK in the germline V gene. Trimming left V 5 bases short and J 0 bases short, with 11 bases between. As DNA, the CDR3 is TGTGCCAGCAGCTCCAGGGAACCCTCCTACAATGAGCAGTTCTTC. It yields the protein CASSSREPSYNEQFF.

V usage is TRBV11-2 and J usage is TRBJ1-1; D is perhaps TRBD1 (5 bases). The CDR3 runs 12 residues. Trimming stripped 11 bases from V and 0 bases from J, with 10 bases between. In germline, CDR1 is SGHAT, CDR2 FQNNGV. The chain's CDR3 is CAGRGMNTEAFF. The CDR3 DNA follows: TGTGCCGGGCGGGGGATGAACACTGAAGCTTTCTTT.

The V gene is TRBV19, the J gene TRBJ2-7; 12 nucleotides agree with TRBD1. Germline V CDR1 and CDR2: LNHDA, SQIVND (reference sequence). This CDR3 has 16 amino acids. V gave up 4 bases and J gave up 2 bases; unmatched junction bases: 6. CDR3 residues: CASSNPGQGAAYEQYF. CDR3 bases: TGTGCCAGTAGTAACCCGGGACAGGGGGCTGCCTACGAGCAGTACTTC. Full variable domain (remainder filled in from reference TRBV19 and TRBJ2-7): DGGITQSPKYLFRKEGQNVTLSCEQNLNHDAMYWYRQDPGQGLRLIYYSQIVNDFQKGDIAEGYSVSREKKESFPLTVTSAQKNPTAFYLCASSNPGQGAAYEQYFGPGTRLTVT.

The genes are TRBV11-3 and TRBJ1-6, with TRBD1 matching 8 bases. V shed 0 bases, J shed 0 bases, and the junction held 4 bases outside the gene matches. The germline gives CDR1 SGHNT, CDR2 YENEEA. CDR3 size: 18 residues. The CDR3: CASSLEQGGSSYNSPLHF. The CDR3 nucleotides are TGTGCCAGCAGCTTAGAACAGGGGGGGAGCTCCTATAATTCACCCCTCCACTTT.

This rearrangement joins TRBV5-8 to TRBJ2-1; D possibly matches TRBD1 or TRBD2 (6 bases each). Germline-derived CDR1 and CDR2 are SGHTS and YDEGEE. This CDR3 has 11 amino acids. The ends were cut back, 1 base at V and 15 bases at J, with 11 bases in the middle. Here the CDR3 DNA reads TGTGCCAGCAGCTTGCGGGGGCCAGGGTTCTTC. This gives the protein CASSLRGPGFF.